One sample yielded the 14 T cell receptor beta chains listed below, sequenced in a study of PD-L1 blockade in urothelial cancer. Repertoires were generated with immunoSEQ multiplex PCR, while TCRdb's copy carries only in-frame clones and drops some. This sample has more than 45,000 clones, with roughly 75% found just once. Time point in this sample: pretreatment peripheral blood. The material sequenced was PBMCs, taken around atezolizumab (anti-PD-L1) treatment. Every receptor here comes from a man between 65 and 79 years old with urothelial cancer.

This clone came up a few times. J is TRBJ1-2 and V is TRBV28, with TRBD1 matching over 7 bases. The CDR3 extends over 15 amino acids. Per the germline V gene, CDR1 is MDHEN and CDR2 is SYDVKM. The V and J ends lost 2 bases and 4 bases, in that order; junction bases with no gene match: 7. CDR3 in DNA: TGTGCCAGCAGTTTAAATGGTGCAGGGGGCTATGGCTACACCTTC. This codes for CASSLNGAGGYGYTF.

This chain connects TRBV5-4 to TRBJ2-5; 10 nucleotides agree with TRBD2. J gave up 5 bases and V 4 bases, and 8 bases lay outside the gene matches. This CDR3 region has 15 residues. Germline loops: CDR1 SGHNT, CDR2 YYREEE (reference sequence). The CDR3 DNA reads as TGTGCCAGCAGCGCAAGCGGGGGGGTGCGGGAGACCCAGTACTTC. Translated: CASSASGGVRETQYF.

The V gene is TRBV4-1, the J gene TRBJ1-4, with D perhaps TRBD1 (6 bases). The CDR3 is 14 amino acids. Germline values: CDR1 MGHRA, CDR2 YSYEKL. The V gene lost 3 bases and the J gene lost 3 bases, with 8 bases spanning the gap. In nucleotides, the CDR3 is TGCGCCAGCAGCCAGGGGGCGGCTAATGAAAAACTGTTTTTT. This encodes CASSQGAANEKLFF.

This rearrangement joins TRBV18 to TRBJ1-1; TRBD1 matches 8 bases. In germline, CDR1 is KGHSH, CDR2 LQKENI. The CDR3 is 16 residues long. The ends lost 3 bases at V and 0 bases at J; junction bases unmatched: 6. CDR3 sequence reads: CASSPGQGRLNTEAFF. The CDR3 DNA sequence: TGTGCCAGCTCACCCGGACAGGGAAGGTTGAACACTGAAGCTTTCTTT. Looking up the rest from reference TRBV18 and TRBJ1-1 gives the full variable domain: NAGVMQNPRHLVRRRGQEARLRCSPMKGHSHVYWYRQLPEEGLKFMVYLQKENIIDESGMPKERFSAEFPKEGPSILRIQQVVRGDSAAYFCASSPGQGRLNTEAFFGQGTRLTVV.

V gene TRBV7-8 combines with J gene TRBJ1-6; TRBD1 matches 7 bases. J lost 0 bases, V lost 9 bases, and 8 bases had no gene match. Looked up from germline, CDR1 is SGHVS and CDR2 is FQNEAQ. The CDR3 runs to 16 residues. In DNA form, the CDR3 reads TGTGCCAGTCAACCGACAGGGAACTCCTATAATTCACCCCTCCACTTT. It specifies CASQPTGNSYNSPLHF.

CDR3 coding DNA: TGTGCCAGCAGTTTCGCGGGGCTGGACGGGGAGCTGTTTTTT. Translated, it gives CASSFAGLDGELFF. The chain links TRBV28 to TRBJ2-2; D perhaps matches TRBD2 (6 bases). Trimming took 3 bases from V and 7 from J, leaving 12 bases between them. In germline, CDR1 is MDHEN, CDR2 SYDVKM. The CDR3 sequence is 14 residues long.

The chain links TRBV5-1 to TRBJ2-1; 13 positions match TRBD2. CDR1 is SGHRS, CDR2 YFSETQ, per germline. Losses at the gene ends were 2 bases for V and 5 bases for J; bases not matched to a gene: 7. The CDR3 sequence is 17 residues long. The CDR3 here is CASSLLTSGRRNNEQFF. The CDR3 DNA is TGCGCCAGCAGCTTACTGACTAGCGGGAGGCGTAACAATGAGCAGTTCTTC.

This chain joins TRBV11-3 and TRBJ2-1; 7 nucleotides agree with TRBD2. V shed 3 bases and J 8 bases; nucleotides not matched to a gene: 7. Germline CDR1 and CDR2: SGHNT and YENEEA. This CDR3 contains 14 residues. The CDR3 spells CASSLGGSRDEQFF. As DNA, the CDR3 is TGTGCCAGCAGCTTGGGGGGGAGTAGAGATGAGCAGTTCTTC. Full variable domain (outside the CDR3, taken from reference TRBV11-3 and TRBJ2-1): EAGVVQSPRYKIIEKKQPVAFWCNPISGHNTLYWYLQNLGQGPELLIRYENEEAVDDSQLPKDRFSAERLKGVDSTLKIQPAELGDSAVYLCASSLGGSRDEQFFGPGTRLTVL.

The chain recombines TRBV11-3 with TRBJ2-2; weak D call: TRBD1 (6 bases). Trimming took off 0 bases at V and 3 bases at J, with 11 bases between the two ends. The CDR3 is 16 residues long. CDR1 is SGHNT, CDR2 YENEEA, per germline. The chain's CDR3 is CASSLDQGGYTGELFF. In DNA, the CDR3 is TGTGCCAGCAGCTTAGATCAAGGGGGATACACCGGGGAGCTGTTTTTT.

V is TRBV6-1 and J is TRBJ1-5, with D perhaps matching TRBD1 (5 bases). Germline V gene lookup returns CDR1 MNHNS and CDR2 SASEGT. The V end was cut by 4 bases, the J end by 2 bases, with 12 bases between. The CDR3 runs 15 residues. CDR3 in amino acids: CASSGATARNQPQHF. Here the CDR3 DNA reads TGTGCCAGCAGTGGCGCGACAGCGCGCAATCAGCCCCAGCATTTT.

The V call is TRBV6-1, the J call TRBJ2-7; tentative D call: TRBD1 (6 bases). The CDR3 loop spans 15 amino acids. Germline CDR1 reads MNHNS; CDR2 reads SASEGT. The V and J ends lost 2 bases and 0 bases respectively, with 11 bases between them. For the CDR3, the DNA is TGTGCCAGCAGTGAAAGAAAAGGGGGCTCCTACGAGCAGTACTTC. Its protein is CASSERKGGSYEQYF.

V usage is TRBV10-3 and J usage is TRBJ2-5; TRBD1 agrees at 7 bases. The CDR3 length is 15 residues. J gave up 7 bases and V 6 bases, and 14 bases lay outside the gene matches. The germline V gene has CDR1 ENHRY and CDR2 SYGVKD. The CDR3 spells CAIRIGQDLRATQYF. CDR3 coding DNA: TGTGCCATCAGAATAGGACAGGACCTAAGAGCGACCCAGTACTTC.

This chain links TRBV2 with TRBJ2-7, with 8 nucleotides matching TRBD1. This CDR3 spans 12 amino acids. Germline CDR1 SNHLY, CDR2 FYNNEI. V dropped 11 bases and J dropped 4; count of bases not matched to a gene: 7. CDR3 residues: CASWTGRYEQYF. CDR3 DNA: TGTGCCTCCTGGACAGGGAGGTACGAGCAGTACTTC.

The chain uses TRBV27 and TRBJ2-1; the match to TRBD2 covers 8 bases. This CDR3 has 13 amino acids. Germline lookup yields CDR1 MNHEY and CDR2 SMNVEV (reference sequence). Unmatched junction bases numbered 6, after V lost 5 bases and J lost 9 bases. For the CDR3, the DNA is TGTGCCAGCAGTCAAAGGGCGGGGGGTGAGCAGTTCTTC. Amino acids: CASSQRAGGEQFF.